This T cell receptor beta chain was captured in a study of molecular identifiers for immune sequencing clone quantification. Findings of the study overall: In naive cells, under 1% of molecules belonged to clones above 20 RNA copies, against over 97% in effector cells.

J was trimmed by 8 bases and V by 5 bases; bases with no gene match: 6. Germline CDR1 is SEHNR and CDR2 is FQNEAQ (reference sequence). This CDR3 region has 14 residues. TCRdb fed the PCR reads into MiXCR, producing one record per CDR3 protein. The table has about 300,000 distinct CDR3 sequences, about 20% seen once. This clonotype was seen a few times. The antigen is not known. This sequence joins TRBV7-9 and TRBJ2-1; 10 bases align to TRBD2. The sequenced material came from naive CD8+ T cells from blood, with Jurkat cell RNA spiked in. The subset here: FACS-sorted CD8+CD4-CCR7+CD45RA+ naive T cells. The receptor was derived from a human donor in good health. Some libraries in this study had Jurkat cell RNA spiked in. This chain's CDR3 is CASSVSSGSYEQFF. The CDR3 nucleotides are TGTGCCAGCAGCGTCTCTAGCGGGAGTTATGAGCAGTTCTTC.